The clone carrying this T cell receptor (beta chain) was observed at least ten times. Its antigen is unidentified. These data belong to a study of neurological immune-mediated disorders. The time point denotes: longitudinal time-point 3. Points from the study as a whole: Whereas HTLV-1-associated myelopathy showed the most TCR clonal expansion, multiple sclerosis showed the least, with levels below those of healthy controls.

A 10-nucleotide random UMI tagged transcripts in template-switch 5'RACE cDNA synthesis. Each sequencing run yielded over 200 million TCR-beta sequences from 15-18 subjects. Using its own MiXCR run on the 5' RACE reads, TCRdb lists one record per CDR3 protein. The table has roughly 100,000 distinct CDR3 sequences, under 14% seen once. The TCR originated in a female donor with HTLV-1-associated myelopathy (HAM/TSP). Sequencing was carried out using PBMCs.

The CDR3 DNA follows: TGTGCTAGTGGCCTCCTAGGAGGAGCTCCCTATGGCTACACCTTC. It encodes CASGLLGGAPYGYTF. This sequence joins TRBV12-5 and TRBJ1-2; D unclear. V shed 6 bases and J shed 4 bases, with 18 bases lying between them. CDR3 size: 15 residues. Germline V lookup: CDR1 LGHNT, CDR2 FRNRAP.